The sample holds many counts of the clone carrying this T cell receptor beta chain. The antigen is not known. It was with a sample-barcoded 5' primer and a J-beta primer mix that a second PCR of roughly 7 to 12 cycles was run. Using its own MiXCR run on the 5' RACE reads, TCRdb lists one record per CDR3 protein. The sample yields 1.5 million to 2 million distinct CDR3 sequences, approximately 30% seen once. This entry belongs to a study of blood T cells in healthy people across ages. This CDR3 has 14 residues. Germline CDR1 reads MNHNS; CDR2 reads SASEGT. Trimming shortened V by 7 bases and J by 3 bases, and 13 bases separated the two germline ends. The study's findings and limits: There was a strong correlation between TCR beta diversity and naive T cell percentage.

This chain links TRBV6-1 with TRBJ1-5; D might be TRBD1 (6 bases). This TCR came from a woman aged 25 to 39 in good health. Source material: blood. Here the CDR3 DNA reads TGTGCCAGCAAGACAACAGGGCCCAATCAGCCCCAGCATTTT. Protein sequence: CASKTTGPNQPQHF.